This is a list of T cell receptor beta chains from one sample in a study of cytomegalovirus exposure and HLA in healthy donors. Profiling relied on immunoSEQ multiplex PCR, and the TCRdb table lists in-frame clones only, not all of them. This table has around 190,000 clones, approximately 86% appearing once. Material: PBMCs. Receptors were obtained from a man younger than 40 in good health and CMV-seropositive. Each CDR3 is given with its conserved first and last residue.

J gene | V gene | CDR3 protein
TRBJ2-7 | TRBV5-1 | CASSLTSYYEQYF
TRBJ1-3 | TRBV15 | CATSREVRGPHSGNTIYF
TRBJ2-5 | TRBV2 | CASSYSGSGSETQYF
TRBJ2-5 | TRBV6-6 | CASMGDQETQYF
TRBJ2-1 | TRBV5-6 | CASSTPDFSMSYNEQFF
TRBJ2-5 | TRBV11-2 | CASSPGAFQETQYF
TRBJ1-2 | TRBV19 | CATTDTPNYGYTF
TRBJ1-5 | TRBV5-1 | CASSLGVDQPQHF
TRBJ1-2 | TRBV7-9 | CASSPLGGSGYGYTF
TRBJ2-2 | TRBV9 | CASSVRTGRNGELFF
TRBJ2-7 | TRBV5-4 | CASSFASGRSGEQYF
TRBJ1-2 | TRBV28 | CASGTGVDYGYTF
TRBJ2-1 | TRBV19 | CASSITVNNEQFF
TRBJ1-1 | TRBV4-3 | CASSQEGGAEAFF
TRBJ2-7 | TRBV7-2 | CASSFPGAQQYF
TRBJ1-2 | TRBV19 | CASSITSEGGYTF
TRBJ1-4 | TRBV27 | CASSLGRGRREKLFF
TRBJ1-1 | TRBV10-3 | CAISAGVREAFF
TRBJ1-5 | TRBV19 | CASRGGQGRLAF
TRBJ2-7 | TRBV2 | CASSARERTYEQYF
TRBJ2-5 | TRBV5-6 | CASSPGTGVPETQYF
TRBJ2-1 | TRBV7-3 | CASSLAPGPYNEQFF
TRBJ1-2 | TRBV6-5 | CASSYRGQNYGYTF
TRBJ2-7 | TRBV9 | CASSVSAGAYEQYF
TRBJ1-3 | TRBV7-8 | CASSHGNTIYF
TRBJ2-2 | TRBV5-6 | CASSPDRGRGGELFF
TRBJ2-1 | TRBV5-8 | CASSPVYNEQFF
TRBJ1-1 | TRBV10-3 | CAISEVGAEAFF
TRBJ1-5 | TRBV7-8 | CASSPGGYSNQPQHF
TRBJ1-4 | TRBV4-1 | CASSQAAQVNEKLFF
TRBJ1-1 | TRBV6-1 | CASRMGQWMNTEAFF
TRBJ1-1 | TRBV5-6 | CASRPGQGKTEAFF
TRBJ1-5 | TRBV4-3 | CASSQGFSEQPQHF
TRBJ2-7 | TRBV6-6 | CASSYSIGDRGGEQYF
TRBJ1-2 | TRBV6-5 | CASKSSGYGYTF
TRBJ2-2 | TRBV5-6 | CASSLTDENTGELFF
TRBJ2-7 | TRBV7-6 | CASSSAGEAGQYF
TRBJ2-3 | TRBV6-5 | CASSYGGVSTDTQYF
TRBJ2-2 | TRBV14 | CASSQDIGIIAGELFF
TRBJ2-7 | TRBV5-1 | CASSSAQGGNEQYF
TRBJ1-5 | TRBV7-2 | CASSIYGQGGQPQHF
TRBJ2-7 | TRBV13 | CASSPGLAEPYEQYF
TRBJ1-4 | TRBV9 | CASSVETGGRLFF
TRBJ1-1 | TRBV5-3 | CARSPQGGTEAFF
TRBJ1-2 | TRBV11-2 | CASSLVTGSYYGYTF
TRBJ2-7 | TRBV2 | CASKRFSYEQYF
TRBJ2-3 | TRBV2 | CASNGLLSTDTQYF
TRBJ1-2 | TRBV5-4 | CASSRTVGLIDF
TRBJ2-7 | TRBV19 | CASSVSEGVFYEQYF
TRBJ1-4 | TRBV28 | CATLTGKNEKLFF
TRBJ1-5 | TRBV9 | CASSVDAYQPQHF
TRBJ1-5 | TRBV28 | CASSGTHGSNQPQHF
TRBJ2-7 | TRBV11-3 | CASSKGRGGSYEQYF
TRBJ2-7 | TRBV5-1 | CASSHGRIAGRYEQYF
TRBJ2-1 | TRBV20-1 | CLAGDREQFF
TRBJ2-3 | TRBV13 | CASSLAGTGGATQYF
TRBJ1-2 | TRBV27 | CASSLDSFNYGYTF
TRBJ2-7 | TRBV10-3 | CATLSGGEQYF
TRBJ2-7 | TRBV11-2 | CASSLARFGDFEQYF
TRBJ1-1 | TRBV28 | CASSFKSSDRSWGAFF